This T cell receptor beta chain came from a study of pediatric ulcerative colitis. Study findings and constraints: Blood samples from a couple of patients yielded substantially fewer templates and were excluded from blood-rectal overlap analysis. No controls had the two rectal clonotypes shared by ulcerative colitis patients.

Each sample received Survey-level depth of up to 500,000 reads. Profiled with immunoSEQ multiplex PCR; TCRdb holds only in-frame clones, not every one. The sample has tens of thousands of clones, approximately 87% seen once. The diagnostic colonoscopy in ulcerative colitis patients preceded any immunosuppressive treatment. This CDR3 spans 15 amino acids. The ends were cut back, 0 bases at V and 3 bases at J, with 13 bases in the middle. Germline CDR1 is SGHRS and CDR2 is YFSETQ. On this clone itself: The antigen remains undetermined.

Specimen: blood. This chain uses TRBV5-1 with TRBJ2-7; D unclear. This TCR came from a boy between 5 and 17 years old with severe ulcerative colitis. CDR3 nucleotides: TGCGCCAGCAGCTTGGTCGGGTACGGCAGCTACGAGCAGTACTTC. Protein product: CASSLVGYGSYEQYF.